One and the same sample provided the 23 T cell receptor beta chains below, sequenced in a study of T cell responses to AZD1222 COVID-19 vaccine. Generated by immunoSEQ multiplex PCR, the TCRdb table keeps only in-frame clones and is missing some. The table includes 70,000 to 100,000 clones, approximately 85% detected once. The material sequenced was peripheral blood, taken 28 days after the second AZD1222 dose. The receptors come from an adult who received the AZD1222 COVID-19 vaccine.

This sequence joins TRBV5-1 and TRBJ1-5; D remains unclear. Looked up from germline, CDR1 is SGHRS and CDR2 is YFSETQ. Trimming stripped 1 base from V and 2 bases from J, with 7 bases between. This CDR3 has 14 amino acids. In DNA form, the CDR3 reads TGCGCCAGCAGCTTGCGCGGAGGCAATCAGCCCCAGCATTTT. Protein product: CASSLRGGNQPQHF.

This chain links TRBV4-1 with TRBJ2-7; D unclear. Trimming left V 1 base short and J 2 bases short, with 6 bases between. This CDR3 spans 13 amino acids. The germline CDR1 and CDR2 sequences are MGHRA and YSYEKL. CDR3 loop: CASSQGETYEQYF. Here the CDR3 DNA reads TGCGCCAGCAGCCAAGGGGAAACCTACGAGCAGTACTTC.

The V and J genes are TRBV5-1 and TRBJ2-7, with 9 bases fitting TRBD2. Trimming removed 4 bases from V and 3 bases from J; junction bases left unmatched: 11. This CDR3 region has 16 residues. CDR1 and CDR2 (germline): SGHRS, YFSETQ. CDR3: CASSPERAGGLYEQYF. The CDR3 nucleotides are TGCGCCAGCAGCCCCGAGAGAGCGGGGGGACTCTACGAGCAGTACTTC.

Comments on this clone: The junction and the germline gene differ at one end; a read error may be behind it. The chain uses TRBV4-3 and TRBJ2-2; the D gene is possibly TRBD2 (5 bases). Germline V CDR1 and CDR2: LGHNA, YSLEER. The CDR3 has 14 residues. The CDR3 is CARSPLDSTGELFF. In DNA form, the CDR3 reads TGCGCCCGCAGCCCACTGGACTCCACCGGGGAGCTGTTTTTT.

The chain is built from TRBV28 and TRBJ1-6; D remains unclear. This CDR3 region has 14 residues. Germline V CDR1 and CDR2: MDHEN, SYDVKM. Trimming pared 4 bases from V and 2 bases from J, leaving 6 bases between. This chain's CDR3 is CASSSVPYNSPLHF. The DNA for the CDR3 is TGTGCCAGCAGTTCCGTCCCCTATAATTCACCCCTCCACTTT. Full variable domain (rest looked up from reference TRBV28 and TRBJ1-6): DVKVTQSSRYLVKRTGEKVFLECVQDMDHENMFWYRQDPGLGLRLIYFSYDVKMKEKGDIPEGYSVSREKKERFSLILESASTNQTSMYLCASSSVPYNSPLHFGNGTRLTVT.

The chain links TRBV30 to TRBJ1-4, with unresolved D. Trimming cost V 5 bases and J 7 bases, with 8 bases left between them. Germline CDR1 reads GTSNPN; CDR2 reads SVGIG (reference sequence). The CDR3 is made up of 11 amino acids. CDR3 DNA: TGTGCCTGGCTGGCTACTGAAAAACTGTTTTTT. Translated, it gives CAWLATEKLFF.

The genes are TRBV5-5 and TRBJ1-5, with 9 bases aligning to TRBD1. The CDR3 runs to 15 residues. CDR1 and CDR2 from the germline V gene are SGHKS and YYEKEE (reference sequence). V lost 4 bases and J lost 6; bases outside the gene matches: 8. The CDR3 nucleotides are TGTGCCAGCAGCGGCACACAGGGGGCGAGTCAGCCCCAGCATTTT. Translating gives CASSGTQGASQPQHF.

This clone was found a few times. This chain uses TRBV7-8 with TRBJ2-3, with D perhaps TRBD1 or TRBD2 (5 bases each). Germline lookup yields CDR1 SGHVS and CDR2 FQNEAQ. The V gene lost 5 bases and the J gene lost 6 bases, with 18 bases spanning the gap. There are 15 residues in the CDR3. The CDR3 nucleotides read TGTGCCAGCAGCGTCCCGGGACCTCAAGAGGATACGCAGTATTTT. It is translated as CASSVPGPQEDTQYF.

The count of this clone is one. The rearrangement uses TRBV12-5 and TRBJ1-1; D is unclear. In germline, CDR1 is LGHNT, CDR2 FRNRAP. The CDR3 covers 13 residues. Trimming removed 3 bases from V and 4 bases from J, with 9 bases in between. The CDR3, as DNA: TGTGCTAGTGGTTTCTCCTGGGGCACTGAAGCTTTCTTT. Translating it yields CASGFSWGTEAFF.

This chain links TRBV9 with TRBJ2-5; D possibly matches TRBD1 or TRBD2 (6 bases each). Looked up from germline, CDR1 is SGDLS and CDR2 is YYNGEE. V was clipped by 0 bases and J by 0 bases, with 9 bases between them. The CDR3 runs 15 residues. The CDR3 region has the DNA TGTGCCAGCAGCGTAGTAGGGGGGAACCAAGAGACCCAGTACTTC. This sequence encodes CASSVVGGNQETQYF.

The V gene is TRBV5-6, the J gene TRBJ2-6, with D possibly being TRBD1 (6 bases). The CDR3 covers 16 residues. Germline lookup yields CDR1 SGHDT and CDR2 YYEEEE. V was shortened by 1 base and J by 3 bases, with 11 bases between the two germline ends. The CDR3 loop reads CASSLTGILGANVLTF. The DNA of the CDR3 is TGTGCCAGCAGCTTGACAGGGATCCTTGGGGCCAACGTCCTGACTTTC.

CDR3 in amino acids: CASSYSGHEQYF. CDR3 in DNA: TGTGCCAGCAGTTACTCAGGGCACGAGCAGTACTTC. The chain employs TRBV6-2 or TRBV6-3 and TRBJ2-7; D is unresolved. The CDR3 length is 12 residues. The V and J ends lost 0 bases and 5 bases respectively, with 5 bases between them. Looked up from germline, CDR1 is MNHEY and CDR2 is SVGEGT.

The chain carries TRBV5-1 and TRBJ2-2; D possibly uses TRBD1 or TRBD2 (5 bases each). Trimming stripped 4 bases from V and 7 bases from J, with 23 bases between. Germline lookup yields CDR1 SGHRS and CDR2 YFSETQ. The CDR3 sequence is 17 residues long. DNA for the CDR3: TGCGCCAGCAGCCAGGGTATGAGGGGACCGTTGATCGGGGAGCTGTTTTTT. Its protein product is CASSQGMRGPLIGELFF.

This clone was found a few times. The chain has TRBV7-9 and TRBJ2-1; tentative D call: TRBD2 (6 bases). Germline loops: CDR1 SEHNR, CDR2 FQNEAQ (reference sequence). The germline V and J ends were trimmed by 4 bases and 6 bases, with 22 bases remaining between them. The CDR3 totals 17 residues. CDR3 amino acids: CASSWSPSGEVANEQFF. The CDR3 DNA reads TGTGCCAGCAGCTGGTCCCCCTCGGGAGAAGTGGCCAATGAGCAGTTCTTC.

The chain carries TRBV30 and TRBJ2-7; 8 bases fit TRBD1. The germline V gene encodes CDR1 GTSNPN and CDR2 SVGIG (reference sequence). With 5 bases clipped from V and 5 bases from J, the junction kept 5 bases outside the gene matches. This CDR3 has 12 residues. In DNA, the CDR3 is TGTGCCTGGGGACAGGGAAGCCACGAGCAGTACTTC. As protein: CAWGQGSHEQYF.

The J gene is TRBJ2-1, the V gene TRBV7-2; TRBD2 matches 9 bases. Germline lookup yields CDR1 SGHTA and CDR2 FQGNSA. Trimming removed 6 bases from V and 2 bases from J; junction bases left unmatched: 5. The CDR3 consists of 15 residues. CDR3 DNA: TGTGCCAGCAGTCGCCGGACTAGCGCCTACAATGAGCAGTTCTTC. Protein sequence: CASSRRTSAYNEQFF.

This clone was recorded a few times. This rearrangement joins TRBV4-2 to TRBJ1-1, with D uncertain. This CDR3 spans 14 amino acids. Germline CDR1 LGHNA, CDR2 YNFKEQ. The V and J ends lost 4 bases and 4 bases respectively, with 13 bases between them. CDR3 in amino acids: CASSPSFRVTEAFF. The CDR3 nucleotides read TGTGCCAGCAGCCCCAGCTTTCGAGTCACTGAAGCTTTCTTT.

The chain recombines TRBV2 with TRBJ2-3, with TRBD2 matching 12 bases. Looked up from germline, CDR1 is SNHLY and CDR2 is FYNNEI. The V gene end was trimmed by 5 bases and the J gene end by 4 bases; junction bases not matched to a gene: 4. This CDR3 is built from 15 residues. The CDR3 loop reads CASSRLAGEPDTQYF. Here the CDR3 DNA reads TGTGCCAGCAGTCGACTAGCGGGGGAACCAGATACGCAGTATTTT.

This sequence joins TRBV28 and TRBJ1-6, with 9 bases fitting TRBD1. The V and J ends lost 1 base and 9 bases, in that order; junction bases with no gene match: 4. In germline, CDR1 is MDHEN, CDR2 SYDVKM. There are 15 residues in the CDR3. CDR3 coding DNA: TGTGCCAGCAGTTTATCTTCACAGGGGGCTTCACCCCTCCACTTT. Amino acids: CASSLSSQGASPLHF.

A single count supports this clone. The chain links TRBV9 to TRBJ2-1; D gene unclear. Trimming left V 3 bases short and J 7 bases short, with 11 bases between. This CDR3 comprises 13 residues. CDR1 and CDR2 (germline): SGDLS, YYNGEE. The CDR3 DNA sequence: TGTGCCAGCAGCGCGTCAGACTGGAATGAGCAGTTCTTC. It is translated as CASSASDWNEQFF. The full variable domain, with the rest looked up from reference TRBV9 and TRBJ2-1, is DSGVTQTPKHLITATGQRVTLRCSPRSGDLSVYWYQQSLDQGLQFLIQYYNGEERAKGNILERFSAQQFPDLHSELNLSSLELGDSALYFCASSASDWNEQFFGPGTRLTVL.

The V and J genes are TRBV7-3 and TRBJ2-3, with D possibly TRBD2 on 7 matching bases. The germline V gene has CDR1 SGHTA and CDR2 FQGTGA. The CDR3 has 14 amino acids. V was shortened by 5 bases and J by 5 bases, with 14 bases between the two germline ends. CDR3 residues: CASSVGGAQDTQYF. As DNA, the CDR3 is TGTGCCAGCAGCGTGGGGGGGGCCCAAGATACGCAGTATTTT.

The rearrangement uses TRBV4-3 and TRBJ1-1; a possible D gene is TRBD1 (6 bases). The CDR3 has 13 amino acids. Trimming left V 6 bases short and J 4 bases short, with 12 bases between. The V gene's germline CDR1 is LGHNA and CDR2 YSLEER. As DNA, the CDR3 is TGCGCCAGCAGTCGATCGGGGGCCACTGAAGCTTTCTTT. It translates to CASSRSGATEAFF.

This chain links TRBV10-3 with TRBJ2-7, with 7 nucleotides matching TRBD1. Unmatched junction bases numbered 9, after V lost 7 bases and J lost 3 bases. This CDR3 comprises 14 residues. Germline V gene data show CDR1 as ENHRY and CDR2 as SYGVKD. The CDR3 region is CAITSTGASYEQYF. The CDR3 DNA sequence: TGTGCCATCACCTCAACAGGGGCTAGCTACGAGCAGTACTTC.